This T cell receptor (beta chain) originates from a study of blood T cell repertoires in COVID-19. Looking at the study overall: Collection of acute and convalescent COVID-19 samples took place in the United States, Italy and Spain. From T cells, B-cell-depleted T cells, or PBMCs came the material, which was cDNA or gDNA.

V gave up 7 bases and J gave up 6 bases; unmatched junction bases: 8. The length of the CDR3 is 13 residues. Germline-derived CDR1 and CDR2 are SGDLS and YYNGEE. Methods used by the authors: Estimation of nucleated cell counts was performed using reference gene primer amplification. The table came from immunoSEQ multiplex PCR; TCRdb's copy has only in-frame clones and leaves some out. V and J calls and clone size are those listed in that table; D and trimming were worked out from the DNA. Of about 14,000 clones listed, around three quarters are singletons. The chain has TRBV9 and TRBJ1-2; 8 positions agree with TRBD1. The sequence was collected from a man between 65 and 85 years old with acute or convalescent COVID-19. Specimen: peripheral blood. In DNA form, the CDR3 reads TGTGCCAGCGGAGGGACAGGAGAGGATGGCTACACCTTC. Amino acids: CASGGTGEDGYTF.